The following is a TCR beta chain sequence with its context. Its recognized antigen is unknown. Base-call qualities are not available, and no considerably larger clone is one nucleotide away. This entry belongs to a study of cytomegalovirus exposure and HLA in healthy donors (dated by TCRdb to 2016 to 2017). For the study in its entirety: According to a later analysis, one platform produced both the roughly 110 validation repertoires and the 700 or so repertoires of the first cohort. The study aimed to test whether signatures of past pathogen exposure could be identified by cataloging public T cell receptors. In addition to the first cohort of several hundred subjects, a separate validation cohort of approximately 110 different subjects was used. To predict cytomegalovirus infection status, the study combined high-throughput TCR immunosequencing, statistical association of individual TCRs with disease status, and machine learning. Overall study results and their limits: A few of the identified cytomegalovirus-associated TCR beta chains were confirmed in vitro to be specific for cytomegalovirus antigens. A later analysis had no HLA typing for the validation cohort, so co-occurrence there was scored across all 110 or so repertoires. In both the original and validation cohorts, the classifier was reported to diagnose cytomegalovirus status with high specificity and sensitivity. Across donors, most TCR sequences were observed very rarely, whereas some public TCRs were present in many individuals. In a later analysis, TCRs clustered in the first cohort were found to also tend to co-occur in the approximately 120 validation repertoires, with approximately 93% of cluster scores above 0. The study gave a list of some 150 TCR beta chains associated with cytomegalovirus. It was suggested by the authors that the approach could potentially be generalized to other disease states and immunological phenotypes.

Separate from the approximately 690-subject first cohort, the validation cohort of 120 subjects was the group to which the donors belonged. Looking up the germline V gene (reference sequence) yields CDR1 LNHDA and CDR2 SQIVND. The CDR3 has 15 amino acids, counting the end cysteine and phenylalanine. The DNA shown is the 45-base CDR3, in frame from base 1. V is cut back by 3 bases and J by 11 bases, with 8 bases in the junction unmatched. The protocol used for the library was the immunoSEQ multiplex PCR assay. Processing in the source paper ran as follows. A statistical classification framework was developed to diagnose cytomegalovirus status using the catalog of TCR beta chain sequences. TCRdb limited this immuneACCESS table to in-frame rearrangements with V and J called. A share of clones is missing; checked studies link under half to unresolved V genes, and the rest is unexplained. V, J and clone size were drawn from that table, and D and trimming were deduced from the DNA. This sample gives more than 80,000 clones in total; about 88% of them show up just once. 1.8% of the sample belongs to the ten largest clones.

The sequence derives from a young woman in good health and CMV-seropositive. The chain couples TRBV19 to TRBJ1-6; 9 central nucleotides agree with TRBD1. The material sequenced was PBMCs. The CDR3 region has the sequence CASSIRDRERAPLHF. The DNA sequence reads TGTGCCAGTAGTATCCGGGACAGGGAAAGAGCACCCCTCCACTTT. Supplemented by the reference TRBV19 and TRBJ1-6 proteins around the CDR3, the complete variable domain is DGGITQSPKYLFRKEGQNVTLSCEQNLNHDAMYWYRQDPGQGLRLIYYSQIVNDFQKGDIAEGYSVSREKKESFPLTVTSAQKNPTAFYLCASSIRDRERAPLHFGNGTRLTVT.